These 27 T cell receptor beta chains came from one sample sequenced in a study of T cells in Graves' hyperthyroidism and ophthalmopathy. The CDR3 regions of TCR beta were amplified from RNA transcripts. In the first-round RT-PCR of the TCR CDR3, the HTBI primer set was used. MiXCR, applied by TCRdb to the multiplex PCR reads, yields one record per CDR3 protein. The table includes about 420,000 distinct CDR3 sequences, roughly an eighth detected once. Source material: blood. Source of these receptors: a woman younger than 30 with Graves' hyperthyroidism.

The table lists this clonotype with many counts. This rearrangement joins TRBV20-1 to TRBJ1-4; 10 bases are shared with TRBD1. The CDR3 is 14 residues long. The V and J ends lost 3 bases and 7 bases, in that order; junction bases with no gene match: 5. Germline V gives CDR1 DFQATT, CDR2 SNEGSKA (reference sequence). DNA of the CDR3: TGCAGTGCTAGGATCCGGGACAGGGGTGAAAAACTGTTTTTT. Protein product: CSARIRDRGEKLFF.

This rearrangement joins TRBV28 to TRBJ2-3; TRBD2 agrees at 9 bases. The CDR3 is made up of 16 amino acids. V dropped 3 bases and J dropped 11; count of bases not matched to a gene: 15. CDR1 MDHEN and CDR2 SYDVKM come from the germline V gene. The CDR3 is CASSLSSGKFPARQYF. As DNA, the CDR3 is TGTGCCAGCAGTTTGTCTAGCGGGAAGTTCCCAGCGAGGCAGTATTTT.

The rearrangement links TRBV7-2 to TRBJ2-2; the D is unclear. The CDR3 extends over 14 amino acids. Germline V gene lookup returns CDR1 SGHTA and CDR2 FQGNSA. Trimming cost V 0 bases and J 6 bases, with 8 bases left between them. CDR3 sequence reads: CASSLALSPGELFF. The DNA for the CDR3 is TGTGCCAGCAGCTTAGCCCTTAGCCCCGGGGAGCTGTTTTTT.

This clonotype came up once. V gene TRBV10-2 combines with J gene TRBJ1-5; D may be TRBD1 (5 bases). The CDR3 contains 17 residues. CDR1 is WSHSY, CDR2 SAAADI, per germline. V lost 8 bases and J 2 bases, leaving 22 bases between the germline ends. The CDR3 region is CASAPGSGLGGNQPQHF. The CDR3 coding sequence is TGCGCCAGCGCCCCCGGTTCAGGGTTGGGTGGCAATCAGCCCCAGCATTTT.

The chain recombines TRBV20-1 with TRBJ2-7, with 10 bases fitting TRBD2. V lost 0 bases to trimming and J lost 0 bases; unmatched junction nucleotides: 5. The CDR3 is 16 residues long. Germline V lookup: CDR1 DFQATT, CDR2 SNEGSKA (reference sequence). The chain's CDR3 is CSARDWASGSSYEQYF. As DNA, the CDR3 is TGCAGTGCTAGAGATTGGGCTAGCGGGAGCTCCTACGAGCAGTACTTC.

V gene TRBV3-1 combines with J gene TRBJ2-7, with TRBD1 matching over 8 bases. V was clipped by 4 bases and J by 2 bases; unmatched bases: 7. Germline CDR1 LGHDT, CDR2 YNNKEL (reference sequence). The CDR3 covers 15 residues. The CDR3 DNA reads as TGTGCCAGCAGCCTGGGAGACAGGGGAGCCTACGAGCAGTACTTC. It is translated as CASSLGDRGAYEQYF.

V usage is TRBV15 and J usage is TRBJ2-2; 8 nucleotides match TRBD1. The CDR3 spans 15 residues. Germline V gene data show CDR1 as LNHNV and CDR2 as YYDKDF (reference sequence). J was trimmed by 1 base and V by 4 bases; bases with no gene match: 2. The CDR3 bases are TGTGCCACCAGCATGGACAGGGTGAACACCGGGGAGCTGTTTTTT. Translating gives CATSMDRVNTGELFF.

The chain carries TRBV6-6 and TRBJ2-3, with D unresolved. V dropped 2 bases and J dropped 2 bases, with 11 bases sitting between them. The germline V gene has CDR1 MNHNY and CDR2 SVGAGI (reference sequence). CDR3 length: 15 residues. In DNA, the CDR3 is TGTGCCAGCAGTTACGTCTCCAGGAACACAGATACGCAGTATTTT. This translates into CASSYVSRNTDTQYF.

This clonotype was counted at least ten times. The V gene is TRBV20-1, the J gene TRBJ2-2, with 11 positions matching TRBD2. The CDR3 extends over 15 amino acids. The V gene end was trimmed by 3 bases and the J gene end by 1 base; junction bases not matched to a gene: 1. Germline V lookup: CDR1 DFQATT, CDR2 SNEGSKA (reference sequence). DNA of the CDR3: TGCAGTGCTAGGGGACTAGCGGAGAACACCGGGGAGCTGTTTTTT. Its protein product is CSARGLAENTGELFF.

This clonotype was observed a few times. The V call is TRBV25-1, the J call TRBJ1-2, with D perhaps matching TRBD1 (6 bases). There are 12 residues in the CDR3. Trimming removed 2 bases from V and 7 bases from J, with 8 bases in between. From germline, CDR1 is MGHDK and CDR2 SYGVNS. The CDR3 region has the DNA TGTGCCAGCAGTGAAGGGGGGCTTGGCTACACCTTC. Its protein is CASSEGGLGYTF.

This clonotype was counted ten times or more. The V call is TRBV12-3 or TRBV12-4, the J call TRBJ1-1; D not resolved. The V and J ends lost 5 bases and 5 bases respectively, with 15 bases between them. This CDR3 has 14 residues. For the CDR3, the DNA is TGTGCCAGCAGTGTACGGGCCGAGAAGACTGAAGCTTTCTTT. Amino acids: CASSVRAEKTEAFF.

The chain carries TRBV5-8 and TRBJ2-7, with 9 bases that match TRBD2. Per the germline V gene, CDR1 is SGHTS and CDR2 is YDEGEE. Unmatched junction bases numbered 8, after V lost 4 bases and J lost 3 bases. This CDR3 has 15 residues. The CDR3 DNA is TGTGCCAGCAGCCCTGGGGCGGGAGGGCACTACGAGCAGTACTTC. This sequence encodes CASSPGAGGHYEQYF. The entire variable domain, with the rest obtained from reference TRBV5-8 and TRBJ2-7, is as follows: EAGVTQSPTHLIKTRGQQATLRCSPISGHTSVYWYQQALGLGLQFLLWYDEGEERNRGNFPPRFSGRQFPNYSSELNVNALELEDSALYLCASSPGAGGHYEQYFGPGTRLTVT.

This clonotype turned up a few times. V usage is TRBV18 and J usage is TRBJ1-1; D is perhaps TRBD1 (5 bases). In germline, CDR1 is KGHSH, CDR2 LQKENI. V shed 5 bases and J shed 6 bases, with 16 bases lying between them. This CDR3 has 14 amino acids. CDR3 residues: CASSLPGTGAEAFF. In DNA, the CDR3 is TGTGCCAGCTCATTGCCCGGGACGGGGGCTGAAGCTTTCTTT. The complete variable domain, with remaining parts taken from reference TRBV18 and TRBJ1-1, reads NAGVMQNPRHLVRRRGQEARLRCSPMKGHSHVYWYRQLPEEGLKFMVYLQKENIIDESGMPKERFSAEFPKEGPSILRIQQVVRGDSAAYFCASSLPGTGAEAFFGQGTRLTVV.

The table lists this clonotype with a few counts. CDR3: CASSDRLAGDDEQYF. The CDR3 nucleotides read TGTGCCAGCAGTGACCGACTAGCGGGAGACGACGAGCAGTACTTC. This sequence joins TRBV2 and TRBJ2-7; 12 bases are shared with TRBD2. This CDR3 region has 15 residues. V shed 3 bases and J 5 bases; nucleotides not matched to a gene: 5. From germline, CDR1 is SNHLY and CDR2 FYNNEI.

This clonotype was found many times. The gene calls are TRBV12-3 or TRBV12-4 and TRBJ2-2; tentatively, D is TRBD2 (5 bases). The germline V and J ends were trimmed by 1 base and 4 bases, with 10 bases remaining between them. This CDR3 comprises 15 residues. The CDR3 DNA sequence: TGTGCCAGCAGTTTAGGTGGCCTAGCCACCGGGGAGCTGTTTTTT. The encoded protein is CASSLGGLATGELFF.

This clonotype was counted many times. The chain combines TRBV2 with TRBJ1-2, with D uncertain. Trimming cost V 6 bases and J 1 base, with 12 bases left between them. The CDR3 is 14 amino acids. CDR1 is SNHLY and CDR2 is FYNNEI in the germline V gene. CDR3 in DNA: TGTGCCAGCAGATCCCCAATACTTAACTATGGCTACACCTTC. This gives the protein CASRSPILNYGYTF.

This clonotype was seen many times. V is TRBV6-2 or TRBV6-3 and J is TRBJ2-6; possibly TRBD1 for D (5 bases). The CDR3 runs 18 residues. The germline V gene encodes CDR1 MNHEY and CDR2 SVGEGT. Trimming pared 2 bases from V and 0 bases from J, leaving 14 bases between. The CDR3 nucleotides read TGTGCCAGCAGTTACGGACACTCGGTCTTCTCTGGGGCCAACGTCCTGACTTTC. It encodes CASSYGHSVFSGANVLTF.

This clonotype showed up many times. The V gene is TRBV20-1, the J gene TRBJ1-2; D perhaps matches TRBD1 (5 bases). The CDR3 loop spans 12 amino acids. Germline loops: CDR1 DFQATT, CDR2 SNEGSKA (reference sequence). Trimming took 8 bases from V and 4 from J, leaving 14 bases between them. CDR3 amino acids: CSSPRGAYGYTF. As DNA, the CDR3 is TGCAGTTCTCCTAGAGGGGCCTATGGCTACACCTTC.

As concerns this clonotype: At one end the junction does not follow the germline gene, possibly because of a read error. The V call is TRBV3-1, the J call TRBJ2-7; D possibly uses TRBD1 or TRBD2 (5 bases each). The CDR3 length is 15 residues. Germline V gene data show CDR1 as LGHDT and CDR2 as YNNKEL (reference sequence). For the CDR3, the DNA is TGTGCCGGCAGCCAAGATGCTAGCAGGGCCTACGAGCAGTACTTC. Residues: CAGSQDASRAYEQYF.

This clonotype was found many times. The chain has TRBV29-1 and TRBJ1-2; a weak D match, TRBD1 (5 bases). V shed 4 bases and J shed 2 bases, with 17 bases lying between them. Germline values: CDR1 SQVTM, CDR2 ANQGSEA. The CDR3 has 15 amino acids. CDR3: CSVGGPTVINYGYTF. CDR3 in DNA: TGCAGCGTTGGGGGACCGACAGTGATAAACTATGGCTACACCTTC.

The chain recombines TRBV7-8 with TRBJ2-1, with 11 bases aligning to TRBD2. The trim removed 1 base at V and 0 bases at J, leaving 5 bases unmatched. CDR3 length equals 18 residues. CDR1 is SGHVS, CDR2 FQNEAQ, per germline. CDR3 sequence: CASSLGSGLAGSYNEQFF. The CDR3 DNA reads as TGTGCCAGCAGCTTAGGGTCCGGACTAGCGGGCTCCTACAATGAGCAGTTCTTC.

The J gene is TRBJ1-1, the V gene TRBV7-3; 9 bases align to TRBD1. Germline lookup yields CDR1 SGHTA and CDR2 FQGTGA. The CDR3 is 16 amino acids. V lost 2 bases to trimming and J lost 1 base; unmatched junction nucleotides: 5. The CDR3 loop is CASSLSGDRENTEAFF. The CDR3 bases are TGTGCCAGCAGCTTATCTGGGGACAGGGAGAACACTGAAGCTTTCTTT. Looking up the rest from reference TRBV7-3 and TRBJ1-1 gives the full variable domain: GAGVSQTPSNKVTEKGKYVELRCDPISGHTALYWYRQSLGQGPEFLIYFQGTGAADDSGLPNDRFFAVRPEGSVSTLKIQRTERGDSAVYLCASSLSGDRENTEAFFGQGTRLTVV.

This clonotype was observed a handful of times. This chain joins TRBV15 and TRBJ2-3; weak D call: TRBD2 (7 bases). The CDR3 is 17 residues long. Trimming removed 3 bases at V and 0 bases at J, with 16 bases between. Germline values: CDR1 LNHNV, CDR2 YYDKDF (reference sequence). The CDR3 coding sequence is TGTGCCACCAGCAGGTGGGGGCTAGCGGAAAGCACAGATACGCAGTATTTT. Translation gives CATSRWGLAESTDTQYF.

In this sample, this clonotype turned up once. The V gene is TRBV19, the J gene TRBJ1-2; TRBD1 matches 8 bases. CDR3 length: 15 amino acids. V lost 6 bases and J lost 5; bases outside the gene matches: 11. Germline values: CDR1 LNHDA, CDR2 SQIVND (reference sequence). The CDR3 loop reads CASSPDAGGSYGYTF. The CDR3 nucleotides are TGTGCCAGTAGCCCTGATGCAGGGGGCTCATATGGCTACACCTTC.

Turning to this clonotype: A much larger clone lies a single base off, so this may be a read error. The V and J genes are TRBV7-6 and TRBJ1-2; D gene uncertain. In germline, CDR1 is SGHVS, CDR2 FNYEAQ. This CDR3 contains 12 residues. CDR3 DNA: TGTGCCAGCGGTGGTACCAACTATGACTACACCTTC. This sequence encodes CASGGTNYDYTF. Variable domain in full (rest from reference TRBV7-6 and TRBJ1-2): GAGVSQSPRYKVTKRGQDVALRCDPISGHVSLYWYRQALGQGPEFLTYFNYEAQQDKSGLPNDRFSAERPEGSISTLTIQRTEQRDSAMYRCASGGTNYDYTFGSGTRLTVV.

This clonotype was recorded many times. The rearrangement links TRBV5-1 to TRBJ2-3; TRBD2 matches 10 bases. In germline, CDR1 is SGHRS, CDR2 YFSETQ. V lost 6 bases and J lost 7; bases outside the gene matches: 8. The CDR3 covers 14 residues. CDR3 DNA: TGCGCCAGCAAGGCTAGCGGGAGTGGGAATACGCAGTATTTT. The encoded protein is CASKASGSGNTQYF.

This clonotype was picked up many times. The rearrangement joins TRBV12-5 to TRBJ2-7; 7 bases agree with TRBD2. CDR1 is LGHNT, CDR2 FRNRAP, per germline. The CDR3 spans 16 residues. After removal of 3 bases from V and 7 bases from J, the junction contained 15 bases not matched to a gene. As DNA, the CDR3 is TGTGCTAGTGGTTTCATAACTTTAGCGGGCAAGCTTGAGCAGTACTTC. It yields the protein CASGFITLAGKLEQYF.